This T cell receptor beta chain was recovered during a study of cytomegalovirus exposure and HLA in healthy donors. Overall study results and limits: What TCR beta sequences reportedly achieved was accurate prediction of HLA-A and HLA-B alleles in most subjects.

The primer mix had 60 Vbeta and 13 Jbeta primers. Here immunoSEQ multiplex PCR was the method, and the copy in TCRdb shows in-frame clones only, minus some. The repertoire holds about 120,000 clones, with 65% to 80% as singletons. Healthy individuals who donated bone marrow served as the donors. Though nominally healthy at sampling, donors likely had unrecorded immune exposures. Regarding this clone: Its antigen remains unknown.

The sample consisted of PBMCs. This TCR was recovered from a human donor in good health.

The CDR3 is CASSDSRETQYF. In DNA, the CDR3 is TGTGCCAGCAGTGACAGCAGAGAGACCCAGTACTTC. The chain couples TRBV28 to TRBJ2-5, with a tentative D call TRBD1 (5 bases). This CDR3 region has 12 residues. Germline CDR1 is MDHEN and CDR2 is SYDVKM. V was shortened by 5 bases and J by 4 bases, with 8 bases between the two germline ends.